Shown below are 15 T cell receptor beta chains from a single sample sequenced in a study of HIV-infected patients and healthy controls. No cell fractionation was done, so the repertoire covers all unsorted peripheral blood T cells. Reverse transcription used about 510 ng RNA and constant-region primers for alpha and beta. Each of the alpha and beta chains got its own library through chain-specific third strand synthesis with indices. In TCRdb, the 5' RACE reads were re-called with MiXCR into one record per CDR3 protein. The sample records 15,000 to 20,000 distinct CDR3 sequences, about 5% being singletons. Sequencing was carried out using blood. These receptors originate from an adult in good health.

This clonotype was counted at least ten times. This sequence joins TRBV10-3 and TRBJ2-6; TRBD1 aligns across 7 bases. The CDR3 is 15 amino acids. After removal of 1 base from V and 9 bases from J, the junction contained 6 bases not matched to a gene. Germline loops: CDR1 ENHRY, CDR2 SYGVKD. CDR3 amino acids: CAISEFDGTVNVLTF. The CDR3 DNA reads as TGTGCCATCAGTGAGTTCGACGGGACAGTCAACGTCCTGACTTTC.

The chain recombines TRBV5-6 with TRBJ1-3; maybe TRBD1 (6 bases). This CDR3 comprises 18 residues. The V gene lost 0 bases and the J gene lost 0 bases, with 16 bases spanning the gap. The V gene's germline CDR1 is SGHDT and CDR2 YYEEEE. In nucleotides, the CDR3 is TGTGCCAGCAGCTTGGTGTCCGGGACACTTAGCTCTGGAAACACCATATATTTT. Residues: CASSLVSGTLSSGNTIYF.

This clonotype was recorded at least ten times. The chain carries TRBV19 and TRBJ2-3, with a tentative D call TRBD1 (5 bases). Trimming cost V 5 bases and J 0 bases, with 15 bases left between them. The CDR3 runs to 16 residues. Germline CDR1 reads LNHDA; CDR2 reads SQIVND (reference sequence). For the CDR3, the DNA is TGTGCCAGTAGTGCACGGACACTAACTAGCACAGATACGCAGTATTTT. It translates to CASSARTLTSTDTQYF.

This clonotype was counted ten times or more. CDR3 nucleotides: TGTGCCAGCAGTTACGAGGGAGACTATGGCTACACCTTC. Protein sequence: CASSYEGDYGYTF. J is TRBJ1-2 and V is TRBV6-5; D unclear. V was trimmed by 2 bases and J by 3 bases, leaving 7 bases between them. The germline V gene encodes CDR1 MNHEY and CDR2 SVGAGI. CDR3 length: 13 amino acids.

This clonotype was picked up many times. The rearrangement links TRBV7-9 to TRBJ1-5; no definite D call. V was shortened by 0 bases and J by 5 bases, with 5 bases between the two germline ends. This CDR3 contains 13 residues. Germline CDR1 is SEHNR and CDR2 is FQNEAQ (reference sequence). This CDR3 is CASSLAGDQPQHF. For the CDR3, the DNA is TGTGCCAGCAGCTTAGCGGGTGATCAGCCCCAGCATTTT.

There are many counts of this clonotype. The chain employs TRBV4-3 and TRBJ2-3; 14 bases map to TRBD2. CDR1 LGHNA and CDR2 YSLEER come from the germline V gene. Losses at the gene ends were 1 base for V and 2 bases for J; bases not matched to a gene: 5. This CDR3 contains 18 residues. The CDR3 DNA sequence: TGCGCCAGCAGCCAAGGAGGGACTAGCGGGGGTTACACAGATACGCAGTATTTT. This sequence encodes CASSQGGTSGGYTDTQYF.

This clonotype was observed at least ten times. In nucleotides, the CDR3 is TGTGCCAGCAGTTTTGGCTCCTGGGGGGAAGTAAGCACAGATACGCAGTATTTT. Translated: CASSFGSWGEVSTDTQYF. This chain joins TRBV28 and TRBJ2-3, with a tentative D call TRBD2 (6 bases). Trimming left V 3 bases short and J 0 bases short, with 19 bases between. This CDR3 region has 18 residues. CDR1 and CDR2 from the germline V gene are MDHEN and SYDVKM.

At least ten counts were recorded for this clonotype. The V and J genes are TRBV28 and TRBJ2-1, with 8 bases that match TRBD1. V dropped 3 bases and J dropped 12; count of bases not matched to a gene: 13. This CDR3 region has 15 residues. Per germline, CDR1 MDHEN and CDR2 SYDVKM. The DNA for the CDR3 is TGTGCCAGCAGTTTGGCAGGGGGCGCGTATATGGGGCAGTTCTTC. Amino acid sequence: CASSLAGGAYMGQFF.

This clonotype showed up many times. The V gene is TRBV3-1, the J gene TRBJ2-2, with no clear D. V was shortened by 1 base and J by 3 bases, with 21 bases between the two germline ends. Germline values: CDR1 LGHDT, CDR2 YNNKEL (reference sequence). The CDR3 has 19 residues. CDR3 residues: CASSQVFTKPGEDTGELFF. The CDR3 coding sequence is TGTGCCAGCAGCCAAGTGTTCACAAAACCTGGCGAGGACACCGGGGAGCTGTTTTTT.

This clonotype has a count of ten or more. The V call is TRBV6-2 or TRBV6-3, the J call TRBJ1-2, with 10 bases that match TRBD1. Trimming took 2 bases from V and 6 from J; bases not matched to a gene: 12. Germline V gives CDR1 MNHEY, CDR2 SVGEGT. This CDR3 spans 17 amino acids. CDR3 in amino acids: CASSYQLGTGDVNGYTF. CDR3 in DNA: TGTGCCAGCAGTTACCAACTCGGGACAGGGGATGTCAATGGCTACACCTTC.

Ten or more counts support this clonotype. V gene TRBV7-9 combines with J gene TRBJ1-1; 7 nucleotides align to TRBD1. After removal of 0 bases from V and 0 bases from J, the junction contained 4 bases not matched to a gene. This CDR3 has 16 residues. Germline V gene sequence: CDR1 SEHNR, CDR2 FQNEAQ (reference sequence). The CDR3 sequence: CASSLATGTVNTEAFF. The CDR3 DNA sequence: TGTGCCAGCAGCTTAGCTACCGGGACAGTGAACACTGAAGCTTTCTTT.

This clonotype showed up many times. The V gene is TRBV30, the J gene TRBJ1-5; unclear D gene. Germline CDR1 is GTSNPN and CDR2 is SVGIG (reference sequence). The CDR3 is 13 residues long. Trimming shortened V by 2 bases and J by 3 bases, and 8 bases separated the two germline ends. This CDR3 is CAWSPGPNQPQHF. The CDR3 DNA sequence: TGTGCCTGGAGTCCAGGCCCCAATCAGCCCCAGCATTTT. Drawing the rest from reference TRBV30 and TRBJ1-5, the complete variable domain is SQTIHQWPATLVQPVGSPLSLECTVEGTSNPNLYWYRQAAGRGLQLLFYSVGIGQISSEVPQNLSASRPQDRQFILSSKKLLLSDSGFYLCAWSPGPNQPQHFGDGTRLSIL.

In its sample, this clonotype was seen many times. The rearrangement uses TRBV29-1 and TRBJ2-3; 8 bases align to TRBD2. This CDR3 spans 13 amino acids. Per germline, CDR1 SQVTM and CDR2 ANQGSEA. The CDR3 nucleotides are TGCAGTTTAGCGGGGCTCGGTGTGGATACGCAGTATTTT. Protein: CSLAGLGVDTQYF.

This clonotype has a count of ten or more. The chain combines TRBV7-2 with TRBJ2-1, with TRBD2 identical over 12 bases. Germline assignment: CDR1 SGHTA and CDR2 FQGNSA. The CDR3 extends over 15 amino acids. V lost 5 bases and J lost 6; bases outside the gene matches: 5. The CDR3 sequence: CASSPTSGGSNEQFF. The CDR3 DNA sequence: TGTGCCAGCAGCCCCACTAGCGGGGGGTCCAATGAGCAGTTCTTC.

This clonotype was seen many times. The chain employs TRBV14 and TRBJ1-2; D is undetermined. Trimming pared 4 bases from V and 7 bases from J, leaving 7 bases between. Germline CDR1 is SGHDN and CDR2 is FVKESK. The length of the CDR3 is 11 residues. The CDR3 sequence: CASSPGAGYTF. The CDR3 DNA follows: TGTGCCAGCAGCCCGGGAGCTGGCTACACCTTC.